The 3 T cell receptor beta chains presented below share a single source sample, sequenced in a study of T cell responses to AZD1222 COVID-19 vaccine. The assay was immunoSEQ multiplex PCR, and TCRdb's table has in-frame clones only and misses some. The repertoire includes some 110,000 clones, 85% of them detected once, and 3.5% to 5.5% sits in the top ten. This sample comprised peripheral blood, obtained 28 days after the second AZD1222 dose. The receptors shown here come from an adult who received the AZD1222 COVID-19 vaccine.

This rearrangement joins TRBV7-6 to TRBJ2-7, with 12 bases lining up with TRBD2. The V segment lost 6 bases and the J segment 3 bases; nucleotides outside the gene matches: 6. The germline gives CDR1 SGHVS, CDR2 FNYEAQ. The length of the CDR3 is 15 residues. As DNA, the CDR3 is TGTGCCAGCAGTCCTAGCGGGGGGGGACTCTACGAGCAGTACTTC. Its protein product is CASSPSGGGLYEQYF.

The rearrangement joins TRBV6-1 to TRBJ1-1, with 7 bases that match TRBD1. Germline values: CDR1 MNHNS, CDR2 SASEGT. This CDR3 is built from 15 residues. Losses at the gene ends were 2 bases for V and 1 base for J; bases not matched to a gene: 4. In DNA form, the CDR3 reads TGTGCCAGCAGTGAAAGCGCAGGGGGGAACACTGAAGCTTTCTTT. Residues: CASSESAGGNTEAFF.

This clone appeared many times. In DNA form, the CDR3 reads TGTGCCTGGAGTGTTTCTGTGGGAAAACTGTTTTTT. Its protein is CAWSVSVGKLFF. V usage is TRBV30 and J usage is TRBJ1-4; D is undetermined. Looked up from germline, CDR1 is GTSNPN and CDR2 is SVGIG (reference sequence). The V end was cut by 0 bases, the J end by 10 bases, with 9 bases between. CDR3 length: 12 amino acids. Complete variable domain (other parts from reference TRBV30 and TRBJ1-4): SQTIHQWPATLVQPVGSPLSLECTVEGTSNPNLYWYRQAAGRGLQLLFYSVGIGQISSEVPQNLSASRPQDRQFILSSKKLLLSDSGFYLCAWSVSVGKLFFGSGTQLSVL.